Listed below are T cell receptor beta chains from one sample, sequenced in a study of blood T cells in healthy people across ages. Using its own MiXCR run on the 5' RACE reads, TCRdb lists one record per CDR3 protein. The sample lists about 1,500,000 distinct CDR3 sequences, roughly 27% seen once, with roughly 8% in the top ten. The specimen sequenced was blood. All receptors derive from a woman younger than 45 in good health. Both conserved end residues are part of each CDR3. A D gene is named only where the DNA matches it firmly. The size field is filled for only some rows; it gives once, few, many or a size class.

TRBD2	TRBJ2-5	TRBV10-3	.	CTISPSGNLNEQYF	TGTACCATCAGTCCTAGCGGGAATCTCAATGAGCAGTACTTC
.	TRBJ2-1	TRBV5-1	many	CASSLGRDDEQFF	TGTGCCAGCAGCTTAGGAAGGGACGATGAGCAGTTCTTC
TRBD1	TRBJ2-1	TRBV5-1	many	CASNGQVNEQFF	TGCGCCAGCAACGGACAGGTCAATGAGCAGTTCTTC
.	TRBJ1-2	TRBV9	.	CASSATNCGYTF	TGTGCCAGCAGCGCCACTAACTGTGGCTACACCTTC
TRBD1	TRBJ1-1	TRBV7-2	few	CASSLYRGLAEAFF	TGTGCCAGCAGCTTATACAGGGGTTTGGCTGAAGCTTTCTTT
TRBD2	TRBJ2-5	TRBV29-1	many	CSVAGLAGLRETQYF	TGCAGCGTAGCGGGACTAGCGGGCCTCCGGGAGACCCAGTACTTC
TRBD1	TRBJ1-1	TRBV7-9	few	CASSFWDRGDTEAFF	TGTGCCAGCAGCTTCTGGGACAGGGGTGACACTGAAGCTTTCTTT
TRBD2	TRBJ2-1	TRBV27	.	CASSLSYLTSAIYNEQFF	TGTGCCAGCAGTTTATCCTATCTCACTAGCGCGATCTACAATGAGCAGTTCTTC
.	TRBJ1-2	TRBV11-2	.	CATSSRDSYGYTF	TGTGCCACCTCCTCTCGGGATTCCTATGGCTACACCTTC
.	TRBJ2-5	TRBV5-1	.	CASRAGAEETQYF	TGCGCCAGCAGGGCCGGGGCGGAAGAGACCCAGTACTTC
.	TRBJ1-1	TRBV18	few	CASSPEWQNTEAFF	TGTGCCAGCTCACCCGAGTGGCAAAACACTGAAGCTTTCTTT
.	TRBJ2-1	TRBV18	many	CASSPGPSGSSYNEQFF	TGTGCCAGCTCACCTGGGCCGTCCGGAAGCTCCTACAATGAGCAGTTCTTC
.	TRBJ1-4	TRBV4-1	.	CASSHRDGPEKLFF	TGCGCCAGCAGCCACCGGGACGGCCCTGAAAAACTGTTTTTT
.	TRBJ2-3	TRBV12-3/TRBV12-4	.	CASRAGSMVADTQYF	TGTGCCAGCAGAGCCGGGAGTATGGTGGCAGATACGCAGTATTTT
.	TRBJ2-2	TRBV4-3	.	CASSPGQGSSNTGELFF	TGCGCCAGCAGCCCTGGGCAGGGGTCATCAAACACCGGGGAGCTGTTTTTT
.	TRBJ2-7	TRBV6-5	many	CASSYSLGGGFGEQYF	TGTGCCAGCAGTTACTCGTTAGGGGGAGGATTTGGCGAGCAGTACTTC
.	TRBJ2-1	TRBV6-5	many	CASSRGHEQFF	TGTGCCAGCAGTAGGGGCCATGAGCAGTTCTTC
TRBD1	TRBJ1-2	TRBV12-3/TRBV12-4	few	CASRDRDRYYGYTF	TGTGCCAGCAGGGACAGGGACCGATACTATGGCTACACCTTC
TRBD1	TRBJ1-2	TRBV28	.	CASRGTGNRNYGYTF	TGTGCCAGCAGGGGGACAGGGAATCGGAACTATGGCTACACCTTC
.	TRBJ2-2	TRBV7-9	.	CASSSDTPGELFF	TGTGCCAGCAGCTCAGACACCCCCGGGGAGCTGTTTTTT
.	TRBJ1-3	TRBV29-1	once	CSVLRGTAPRGSGNTIYF	TGCAGCGTTTTACGTGGGACTGCCCCAAGGGGCTCTGGAAACACCATATATTTT
TRBD2	TRBJ2-2	TRBV5-1	few	CASSLILAGDYTGELFF	TGCGCCAGCAGCTTGATACTAGCGGGGGACTACACCGGGGAGCTGTTTTTT
TRBD1	TRBJ1-5	TRBV2	.	CASSEVRTGQGNQPQHF	TGTGCCAGCAGTGAAGTACGGACCGGACAGGGCAATCAGCCCCAGCATTTT
.	TRBJ2-3	TRBV20-1	many	CSASRVEGGSDTQYF	TGCAGTGCTAGCAGAGTTGAGGGAGGCAGCGATACGCAGTATTTT
TRBD2	TRBJ2-1	TRBV11-2	few	CASSLGGRGAYNEQFF	TGTGCCAGCAGCTTAGGGGGGCGGGGGGCGTACAATGAGCAGTTCTTC
.	TRBJ1-1	TRBV7-9	.	CASSVIEAFF	TGTGCCAGCAGCGTTATTGAAGCTTTCTTT
.	TRBJ2-1	TRBV5-5	.	CASSCFSGSSYNEQFF	TGTGCCAGCAGCTGTTTTAGCGGAAGCTCCTACAATGAGCAGTTCTTC
.	TRBJ2-3	TRBV10-3	few	CATKANSGRDMLTDTQYF	TGTGCCACCAAGGCGAACTCCGGGCGGGACATGCTCACAGATACGCAGTATTTT
TRBD2	TRBJ2-3	TRBV18	.	CASSSGGLGMDTQYF	TGTGCCAGCTCATCGGGAGGCCTGGGTATGGATACGCAGTATTTT
TRBD1	TRBJ2-7	TRBV3-1	.	CASSQQGANEQYF	TGTGCCAGCAGCCAACAGGGGGCCAACGAGCAGTACTTC
.	TRBJ2-2	TRBV7-2	few	CASSPARQLFF	TGTGCCAGCAGCCCCGCCAGGCAGCTGTTTTTT
.	TRBJ2-5	TRBV20-1	few	CSASGPSGGARETQYF	TGCAGTGCGTCCGGCCCGTCCGGGGGCGCGAGAGAGACCCAGTACTTC
.	TRBJ2-5	TRBV6-7	.	CASSYNLETQYF	TGTGCCAGCAGTTACAATTTGGAGACCCAGTACTTC
TRBD2	TRBJ2-1	TRBV20-1	few	CSARDPGRGGPSYNEQFF	TGCAGTGCTAGAGATCCTGGGCGGGGGGGACCCTCCTACAATGAGCAGTTCTTC
.	TRBJ2-7	TRBV18	.	CASSPGAQREQYF	TGTGCCAGCTCACCGGGGGCACAACGCGAGCAGTACTTC
TRBD2	TRBJ2-1	TRBV4-3	.	CASSQDFASGRKDEQFF	TGCGCCAGCAGCCAAGACTTCGCTAGCGGGAGGAAGGATGAGCAGTTCTTC
TRBD2	TRBJ2-3	TRBV9	.	CAGSAGGSGTDTQYF	TGTGCCGGCAGCGCCGGGGGTAGCGGGACAGATACGCAGTATTTT
TRBD1	TRBJ2-5	TRBV7-2	few	CASTYDTGQGEETQYF	TGTGCCAGCACCTATGACACCGGGCAGGGGGAAGAGACCCAGTACTTC
.	TRBJ1-2	TRBV2	few	CASMVQGKNSGYTF	TGTGCCAGCATGGTCCAGGGAAAGAATAGCGGCTACACCTTC
TRBD2	TRBJ2-1	TRBV4-3	many	CASSQVTSGNNEQFF	TGCGCCAGCAGCCAAGTGACTAGCGGAAACAATGAGCAGTTCTTC
.	TRBJ2-1	TRBV20-1	few	CSASPSVNNEQFF	TGCAGTGCTAGTCCTAGCGTAAACAATGAGCAGTTCTTC
.	TRBJ2-5	TRBV30	.	CAWSLPDRGGTQYF	TGTGCCTGGAGTCTCCCCGACCGGGGTGGGACCCAGTACTTC
.	TRBJ2-1	TRBV7-2	many	CASSFRDSNNEQFF	TGTGCCAGCAGCTTCCGGGACTCAAACAATGAGCAGTTCTTC
.	TRBJ1-5	TRBV2	.	CASTQGIQPQHF	TGTGCCAGCACACAGGGTATCCAGCCCCAGCATTTT
TRBD1	TRBJ2-7	TRBV6-6	.	CASSDPGQGNYEQYF	TGTGCCAGCAGCGATCCGGGACAGGGAAACTACGAGCAGTACTTC
.	TRBJ2-3	TRBV4-2	.	CASSQEPRGTDTQYF	TGTGCCAGCAGCCAAGAACCCAGGGGTACAGATACGCAGTATTTT
TRBD2	TRBJ2-5	TRBV2	.	CASSDPLGERGSSQETQYF	TGTGCCAGCAGTGACCCCTTGGGAGAGCGGGGGAGCTCCCAAGAGACCCAGTACTTC
.	TRBJ2-5	TRBV7-2	many	CASSPTRVGETQYF	TGTGCCAGCAGCCCCACCAGAGTCGGGGAGACCCAGTACTTC
.	TRBJ2-7	TRBV20-1	.	CSARDVRVRESYEQYF	TGCAGTGCTAGAGACGTGAGGGTCAGGGAGTCCTACGAGCAGTACTTC
.	TRBJ2-5	TRBV5-5	few	CASSHWRGKETQYF	TGTGCCAGCAGCCATTGGAGGGGGAAAGAGACCCAGTACTTC
TRBD2	TRBJ2-7	TRBV20-1	.	CSARTSEVYEQYF	TGCAGTGCCAGGACTAGCGAAGTTTACGAGCAGTACTTC
.	TRBJ1-6	TRBV2	few	CASSVSGRNSPLHF	TGTGCCAGCAGTGTAAGTGGGAGGAATTCACCCCTCCACTTT